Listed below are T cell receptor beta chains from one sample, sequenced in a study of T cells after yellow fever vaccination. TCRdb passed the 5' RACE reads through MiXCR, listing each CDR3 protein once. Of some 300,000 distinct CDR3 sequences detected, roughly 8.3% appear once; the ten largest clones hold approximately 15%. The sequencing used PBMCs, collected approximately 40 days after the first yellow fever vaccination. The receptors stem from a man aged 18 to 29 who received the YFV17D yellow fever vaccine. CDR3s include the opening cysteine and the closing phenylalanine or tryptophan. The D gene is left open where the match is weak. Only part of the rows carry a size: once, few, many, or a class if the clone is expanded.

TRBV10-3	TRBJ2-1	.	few	TGTGCCATCAGTAGAGGGACCGCCAATGAGCAGTTCTTC	CAISRGTANEQFF
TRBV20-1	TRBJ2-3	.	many	TGCAGTGCTCCCCGGCGGGGAGGCACAGATACGCAGTATTTT	CSAPRRGGTDTQYF
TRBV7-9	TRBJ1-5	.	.	TGTGCCAGCAGCGTCGGGACAACCTATAATCAGCCCCAGCATTTT	CASSVGTTYNQPQHF
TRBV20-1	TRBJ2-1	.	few	TGCAGTGCTAGAGAGCCGAACAGGGTCTACAATGAGCAGTTCTTC	CSAREPNRVYNEQFF
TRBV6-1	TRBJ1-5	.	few	TGTGCCAGCAGGGTCAGGGGAGGTCAGCCCCAGCATTTT	CASRVRGGQPQHF
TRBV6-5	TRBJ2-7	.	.	TGTGCCAGCAGCCCGGGGGATGGGGAGCAGTACTTC	CASSPGDGEQYF
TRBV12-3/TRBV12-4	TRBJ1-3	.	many	TGTGCCAGCAGTTTGCGCCACTCTGGAAACACCATATATTTT	CASSLRHSGNTIYF
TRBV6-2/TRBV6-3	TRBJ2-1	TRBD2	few	TGTGCCAGCAGTTACTCTAGCGGGGGGAATGAGCAGTTCTTC	CASSYSSGGNEQFF
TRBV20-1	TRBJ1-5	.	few	TGCAGTGCCCCCCCGGGGGGATCCAATCAGCCCCAGCATTTT	CSAPPGGSNQPQHF
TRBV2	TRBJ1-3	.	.	TGTGCCAGCAGTGAACTCGGACACAACTCTGGAAACACCATATATTTT	CASSELGHNSGNTIYF
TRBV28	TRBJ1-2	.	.	TGTGCCAGCAGTTTACATAGGACAGTTTATGGCTACACCTTC	CASSLHRTVYGYTF
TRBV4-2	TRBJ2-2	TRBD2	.	TGTGCCAGCAGCCAAAGGACTAGCGGGGTTTCTTGGGTTGCCGGGGAGCTGTTTTTT	CASSQRTSGVSWVAGELFF
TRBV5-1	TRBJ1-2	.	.	TGCGCCAGCAGCTCGGGACTCGGGGAGTACTCGGGCTACACCTTC	CASSSGLGEYSGYTF
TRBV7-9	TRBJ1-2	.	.	TGTGCCAGCAGCCCAGGACAATCCGGCTACACCTTC	CASSPGQSGYTF
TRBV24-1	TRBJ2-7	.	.	TGTGCCACCAGTGCCGGACTACTCTACGAGCAGTACTTC	CATSAGLLYEQYF
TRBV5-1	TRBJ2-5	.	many	TGCGCCAGCAGCTTACAGGTCCAAGAGACCCAGTACTTC	CASSLQVQETQYF
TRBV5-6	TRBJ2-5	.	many	TGTGCCAGCAGCCCCCCAGGTGTCCGGGAGACCCAGTACTTC	CASSPPGVRETQYF
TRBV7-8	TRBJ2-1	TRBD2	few	TGTGCCACCAACGGGGGGGCTAGGGAGCAGTTCTTC	CATNGGAREQFF
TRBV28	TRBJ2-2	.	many	TGTGCCAGCAGTTTTGGACTCTCAATGGGGACCGGGGAGCTGTTTTTT	CASSFGLSMGTGELFF
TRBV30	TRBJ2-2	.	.	TGTGCCTGGAGTGATCTAGGGAGTGGGACTTCGAACACCGGGGAGCTGTTTTTT	CAWSDLGSGTSNTGELFF
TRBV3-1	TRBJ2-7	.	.	TGTGCCAGCAGTCGGGACCGACTCGAGCAGTACTTC	CASSRDRLEQYF
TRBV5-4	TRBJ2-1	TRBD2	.	TGTGCCAGCAGCGCTAGCGGGGGGTTTTTTGTTGAGCAGTTCTTC	CASSASGGFFVEQFF
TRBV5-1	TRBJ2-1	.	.	TGCGCCAGCAGCTTGGTCACGGGGGATGAGCAGTTCTTC	CASSLVTGDEQFF
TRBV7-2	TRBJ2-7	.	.	TGTGCCAGCAGCTTACAGGAGGGTTGGTACGAGCAGTACTTC	CASSLQEGWYEQYF
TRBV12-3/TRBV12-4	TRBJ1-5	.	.	TGTGCCAGCAGTGGATCCTATCAGCCCCAGCATTTT	CASSGSYQPQHF
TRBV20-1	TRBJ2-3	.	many	TGCAGTGCTAGAGAAGGCCCTAGCACAGATACGCAGTATTTT	CSAREGPSTDTQYF